This T cell receptor (beta chain) was captured in a study of blood T cell repertoires in COVID-19. The table came from immunoSEQ multiplex PCR; TCRdb's copy has only in-frame clones and leaves some out. The profile shows about 140,000 clones, around 83% of them singletons. This CDR3 comprises 13 residues. Trimming removed 6 bases at V and 7 bases at J, with 10 bases between. The sequence was obtained from a woman aged 55 to 70 with acute or convalescent COVID-19. V gene TRBV12-3 or TRBV12-4 combines with J gene TRBJ1-6; TRBD1 is a possible D gene (6 bases). Sequencing was performed on peripheral blood. The CDR3 region has the DNA TGTGCCAGCAGGAGACAGGAAAATTCACCCCTCCACTTT. It is translated as CASRRQENSPLHF.